One sample yielded the 22 T cell receptor beta chains listed below, sequenced in a study of shared clonotypes between healthy human individuals. Selected positively for CCR7 and CD45RO-negative, naive CD8 cells excluded terminally differentiated effector memory CD45RA+ cells. Clones were sequenced by immunoSEQ multiplex PCR, and TCRdb holds only the in-frame ones, with some missing. The sample contains about 820,000 clones, 85% to 95% of which appear only once. The sequenced sample consisted of naive CD8+ T cells sorted from blood. Every receptor here comes from a man younger than 40 in good health.

The V and J genes are TRBV7-6 and TRBJ1-1; TRBD1 might be the D (5 bases). There are 14 residues in the CDR3. CDR1 is SGHVS and CDR2 is FNYEAQ in the germline V gene. Trimming removed 5 bases from V and 8 bases from J, with 18 bases in between. The CDR3 DNA sequence: TGTGCCAGCAGCCACGTACGCGAATCAGGGGAAGCTTTCTTT. It yields the protein CASSHVRESGEAFF. Variable domain in full (rest from reference TRBV7-6 and TRBJ1-1): GAGVSQSPRYKVTKRGQDVALRCDPISGHVSLYWYRQALGQGPEFLTYFNYEAQQDKSGLPNDRFSAERPEGSISTLTIQRTEQRDSAMYRCASSHVRESGEAFFGQGTRLTVV.

In its sample, this clone was seen once. The junction does not match germline at one end; this may be a read error. The chain combines TRBV7-9 with TRBJ2-7; either TRBD1 or TRBD2 may supply D (5 bases each). This CDR3 is built from 9 residues. The germline V gene has CDR1 SEHNR and CDR2 FQNEAQ (reference sequence). The CDR3 protein is CASSPGTHF. The CDR3 nucleotides read TGTGCCAGCAGTCCCGGGACCCACTTC.

The chain combines TRBV6-5 with TRBJ2-7, with no clear D. V was clipped by 2 bases and J by 2 bases, with 7 bases between them. CDR1 and CDR2 (germline): MNHEY, SVGAGI. This CDR3 contains 13 residues. Here the CDR3 DNA reads TGTGCCAGCAGTTACAGCCAACCCTACGAGCAGTACTTC. Translating gives CASSYSQPYEQYF.

The rearrangement uses TRBV2 and TRBJ2-1, with D maybe TRBD2 (6 bases). The CDR3 sequence is 14 residues long. CDR1 and CDR2 (germline): SNHLY, FYNNEI. Trimming pared 3 bases from V and 0 bases from J, leaving 6 bases between. In DNA form, the CDR3 reads TGTGCCAGCAGTGAGGGAGGCTCCTACAATGAGCAGTTCTTC. This codes for CASSEGGSYNEQFF.

Concerning this clone: The same CDR3 can be traced to other DNA sequences in this sample. The V gene is TRBV27, the J gene TRBJ2-7; unclear D gene. CDR3 length: 13 residues. Germline CDR1 is MNHEY and CDR2 is SMNVEV (reference sequence). V dropped 3 bases and J dropped 1 base, with 7 bases sitting between them. CDR3 loop: CASSLSQSYEQYF. The CDR3 region has the DNA TGTGCCAGCAGTTTGTCCCAATCCTACGAGCAGTACTTC.

The V gene is TRBV29-1, the J gene TRBJ1-1; TRBD1 agrees at 9 bases. CDR3 length: 14 amino acids. Per the germline V gene, CDR1 is SQVTM and CDR2 is ANQGSEA. J gave up 6 bases and V 3 bases, and 8 bases lay outside the gene matches. CDR3 region: CSVDTGTGRAEAFF. CDR3 in DNA: TGCAGCGTTGACACCGGGACAGGGCGCGCTGAAGCTTTCTTT.

The chain carries TRBV4-1 and TRBJ2-3; D might be TRBD1 (5 bases). The CDR3 is 14 residues long. Per germline, CDR1 MGHRA and CDR2 YSYEKL. Trimming took off 4 bases at V and 6 bases at J, with 14 bases between the two ends. The CDR3 coding sequence is TGCGCCAGCAGCCCCAGGTCAGGGTGGGATACGCAGTATTTT. Its translation is CASSPRSGWDTQYF.

This clone came up once. The gene calls are TRBV5-8 and TRBJ1-2; TRBD1 matches 9 bases. V lost 4 bases, J lost 5 bases, and 3 bases stayed unmatched. Germline V gene sequence: CDR1 SGHTS, CDR2 YDEGEE. This CDR3 region has 13 residues. The CDR3 DNA is TGTGCCAGCAGCGAGGGACAGGGATATGGCTACACCTTC. Its translation: CASSEGQGYGYTF.

This sequence joins TRBV10-1 and TRBJ1-1; the D gene is possibly TRBD1 (5 bases). Trimming stripped 6 bases from V and 0 bases from J, with 8 bases between. CDR3 length equals 13 residues. CDR1 WNHNN and CDR2 SYGVQD come from the germline V gene (reference sequence). CDR3 loop: CASRGGMNTEAFF. The CDR3 DNA sequence: TGCGCCAGCAGGGGGGGGATGAACACTGAAGCTTTCTTT.

J is TRBJ1-4 and V is TRBV27; D unclear. The CDR3 consists of 14 residues. The germline V gene encodes CDR1 MNHEY and CDR2 SMNVEV (reference sequence). The V end lost 0 bases, the J end lost 8 bases, and 10 bases lay between the germline ends. The CDR3 DNA follows: TGTGCCAGCAGTTTATCGAGGGAGTACGAAAAACTGTTTTTT. Encoded protein: CASSLSREYEKLFF.

This chain joins TRBV28 and TRBJ2-2; 14 positions match TRBD2. The CDR3 is 19 amino acids. CDR1 is MDHEN, CDR2 SYDVKM, per germline. J gave up 3 bases and V 3 bases, and 9 bases lay outside the gene matches. The CDR3 nucleotides are TGTGCCAGCAGTTTCCCCCCGGGACTAGCGGGAGCCGACACCGGGGAGCTGTTTTTT. This codes for CASSFPPGLAGADTGELFF.

The chain recombines TRBV4-2 with TRBJ1-1, with a possible D match to TRBD1 (6 bases). Trimming shortened V by 3 bases and J by 0 bases, and 14 bases separated the two germline ends. The CDR3 length is 16 residues. CDR1 and CDR2 from the germline V gene are LGHNA and YNFKEQ. The CDR3 nucleotides read TGTGCCAGCAGCCAGGGGGCCACAGGAATGAACACTGAAGCTTTCTTT. As protein: CASSQGATGMNTEAFF.

CDR3 bases: TGCAGTGCCCACTGGGGAGATACGCAGTATTTT. This translates into CSAHWGDTQYF. The chain recombines TRBV20-1 with TRBJ2-3; D gene uncertain. V lost 6 bases, J lost 5 bases, and 9 bases lay in between. This CDR3 is 11 amino acids long. Germline V gene data show CDR1 as DFQATT and CDR2 as SNEGSKA (reference sequence).

This clone appeared a single time. V is TRBV5-1 and J is TRBJ1-1; no clear D. Germline values: CDR1 SGHRS, CDR2 YFSETQ. Trimming left V 4 bases short and J 4 bases short, with 14 bases between. This CDR3 is 14 amino acids long. The CDR3 region is CASSPRGQVTEAFF. CDR3 nucleotide sequence: TGCGCCAGCAGCCCGAGAGGCCAGGTCACTGAAGCTTTCTTT. Looking up the rest from reference TRBV5-1 and TRBJ1-1 gives the full variable domain: KAGVTQTPRYLIKTRGQQVTLSCSPISGHRSVSWYQQTPGQGLQFLFEYFSETQRNKGNFPGRFSGRQFSNSRSEMNVSTLELGDSALYLCASSPRGQVTEAFFGQGTRLTVV.

This chain connects TRBV28 to TRBJ2-7; 11 bases line up with TRBD2. Germline loops: CDR1 MDHEN, CDR2 SYDVKM. The CDR3 runs to 14 residues. V shed 7 bases and J 5 bases; nucleotides not matched to a gene: 7. CDR3: CASKLAGDLDEQYF. CDR3 nucleotides: TGTGCCAGCAAACTAGCGGGGGACCTTGACGAGCAGTACTTC.

V gene TRBV27 combines with J gene TRBJ2-3; 11 bases fit TRBD2. The ends lost 3 bases at V and 6 bases at J; junction bases unmatched: 8. Germline CDR1 MNHEY, CDR2 SMNVEV (reference sequence). This CDR3 has 16 amino acids. CDR3 bases: TGTGCCAGCAGTTTTCGACTAGCGGGATCTGTCGATACGCAGTATTTT. As protein: CASSFRLAGSVDTQYF.

The CDR3: CASSETGVRAFF. The CDR3 region has the DNA TGTGCCAGCAGTGAAACTGGGGTGCGAGCTTTCTTT. The chain carries TRBV6-1 and TRBJ1-1; no clear D gene. The CDR3 sequence is 12 residues long. Between the trimmed V and J ends, which lost 2 bases and 10 bases, there was a span of 11 bases. Germline lookup yields CDR1 MNHNS and CDR2 SASEGT.

The V call is TRBV4-1, the J call TRBJ1-5; maybe TRBD1 (6 bases). This CDR3 has 14 residues. Germline V lookup: CDR1 MGHRA, CDR2 YSYEKL. Trimming cost V 4 bases and J 4 bases, with 11 bases left between them. The CDR3 loop reads CASSRGQSNQPQHF. CDR3 nucleotides: TGCGCCAGCAGCCGTGGACAGTCGAATCAGCCCCAGCATTTT.

The V gene is TRBV4-3, the J gene TRBJ2-3, with D maybe TRBD2 (5 bases). CDR3 size: 13 residues. In germline, CDR1 is LGHNA, CDR2 YSLEER. V lost 4 bases to trimming and J lost 5 bases, with 10 bases between them. This CDR3 is CASSPGVGDTQYF. The CDR3 DNA follows: TGCGCCAGCAGCCCCGGGGTGGGAGATACGCAGTATTTT.

This chain connects TRBV7-3 to TRBJ2-1, with 12 bases that match TRBD2. The CDR3 loop spans 15 amino acids. Unmatched junction bases numbered 5, after V lost 6 bases and J lost 5 bases. The germline gives CDR1 SGHTA, CDR2 FQGTGA. CDR3 residues: CASSLTSGRDNEQFF. The DNA of the CDR3 is TGTGCCAGCAGTTTGACTAGCGGGAGAGACAATGAGCAGTTCTTC.

The chain recombines TRBV7-9 with TRBJ1-5, with TRBD1 matching over 9 bases. V gave up 4 bases and J gave up 1 base; unmatched junction bases: 8. The CDR3 covers 17 residues. Looked up from germline, CDR1 is SEHNR and CDR2 is FQNEAQ (reference sequence). CDR3 coding DNA: TGTGCCAGCAGCTCCGGGACAGGGACCTTCAGCAATCAGCCCCAGCATTTT. This encodes CASSSGTGTFSNQPQHF.

CDR3 in amino acids: CASSHSSLFPYEQYF. CDR3 sequence (DNA): TGTGCCAGCAGTCACTCCTCCCTTTTCCCCTACGAGCAGTACTTC. This rearrangement joins TRBV7-9 to TRBJ2-7; D unclear. CDR3 length equals 15 residues. Germline CDR1 is SEHNR and CDR2 is FQNEAQ (reference sequence). V was clipped by 6 bases and J by 2 bases, with 17 bases between them.